This T cell receptor (beta chain) was sequenced in a study of early T cells in non-severe SARS-CoV-2 infection (dated by TCRdb to about 2021). The study in broad terms: Because TCR sequencing was done on bulk RNA from unsorted whole blood, the alpha and beta chains could not be paired.

Note on this clonotype: No antigen is known for it. No much larger clone exists at a distance of one base, and base qualities are not known.

Libraries came from 5' RACE. Reads for this sample came from a NextSeq 500. In the TCR library protocol, unique molecular identifiers were attached to individual cDNA molecules to correct for PCR bias and sequencing error. Sequencing covered both TCR alpha and beta chains, and within each sample the abundances of alpha and beta sequences were tightly co-correlated. As for the authors' bioinformatics: V gene, J gene and CDR3 annotation of TCR sequences was performed with Decombinator V4. Expanded TCRs were defined as changing significantly between any two time points under a Poisson model with p below 0.0001. TCR abundances were normalised to the total number of TCRs sequenced in each sample and reported as counts per million. TRAV1-2 paired with TRAJ12, TRAJ20 or TRAJ33 defined MAIT TCRs, while TRAV10 paired with TRAJ18 defined iNKT TCRs. A search of VDJdb, accessed on 1 November 2021, was run for TCRs annotated to CMV, EBV and SARS-CoV-2, with TCRs annotated for multiple antigens excluded. Through fastp at Q25 and MiXCR, TCRdb rebuilt clones from the public reads, retaining in-frame beta chains. Every entry covers one CDR3 protein and lists the most common genes and DNA from its rows. The V and J calls shown here were made by TCRdb, not taken from the authors' results. Present in this sample are about 60,000 distinct CDR3 sequences, around 13% of which were seen just once. In total, the top ten clones hold 4.5% to 6% of the sample.

The study was a case-control design nested within a healthcare worker cohort in London, UK, with weekly nasopharyngeal swab PCR tests and blood sampling. Between 23 and 31 March 2020, the week of the UK lockdown, healthcare workers were enrolled and then followed up weekly for as long as 16 weeks. Overall study results and their limits: VDJdb matching was skewed toward anti-spike CD8 responses and likely underestimated virus-specific expansions, missing private and CD4 specificities.

The germline V gene (reference sequence) provides CDR1 SEHNR and CDR2 FQNEAQ. Counted from cysteine to phenylalanine, this CDR3 has 12 amino acids. This entry keeps only the CDR3 DNA: 36 bases, framed from base 1. V was cut back by 8 bases and J by 7 bases, leaving a gap of 11 bases between them. The clonotype originates from an adult who was a healthcare worker with PCR-confirmed SARS-CoV-2 infection or an uninfected control (not recorded which). The specimen sequenced was whole blood. The receptor chain draws on TRBV7-9 and TRBJ1-4, with TRBD1 as a weak D call on 5 bases. CDR3 region: CASLGGGEKLFF. The sequence in DNA is TGTGCCAGCCTTGGGGGAGGTGAAAAACTGTTTTTT.